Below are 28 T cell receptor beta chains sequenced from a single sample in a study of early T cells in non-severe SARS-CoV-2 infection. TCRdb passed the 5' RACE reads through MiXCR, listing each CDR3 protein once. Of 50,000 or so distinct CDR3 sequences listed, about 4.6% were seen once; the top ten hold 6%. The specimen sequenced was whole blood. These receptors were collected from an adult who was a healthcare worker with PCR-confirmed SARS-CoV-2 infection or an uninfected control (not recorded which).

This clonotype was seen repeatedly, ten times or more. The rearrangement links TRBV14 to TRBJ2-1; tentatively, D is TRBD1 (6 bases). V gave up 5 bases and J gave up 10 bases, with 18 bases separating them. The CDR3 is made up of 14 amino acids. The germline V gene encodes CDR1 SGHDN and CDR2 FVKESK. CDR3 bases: TGTGCCAGCAGCAGACAGGCTGGATACCCCGAGCAGTTCTTC. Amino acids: CASSRQAGYPEQFF.

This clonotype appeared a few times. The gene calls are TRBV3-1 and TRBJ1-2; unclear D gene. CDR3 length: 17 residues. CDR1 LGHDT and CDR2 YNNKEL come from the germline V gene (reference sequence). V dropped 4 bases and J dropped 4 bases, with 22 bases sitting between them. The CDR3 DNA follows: TGTGCCAGCAGCCCCTCGGCCGACCGGGGAACGGGCTATGGCTACACCTTC. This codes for CASSPSADRGTGYGYTF. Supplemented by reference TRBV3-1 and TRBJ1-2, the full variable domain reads DTAVSQTPKYLVTQMGNDKSIKCEQNLGHDTMYWYKQDSKKFLKIMFSYNNKELIINETVPNRFSPKSPDKAHLNLHINSLELGDSAVYFCASSPSADRGTGYGYTFGSGTRLTVV.

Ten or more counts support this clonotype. CDR3 DNA sequence: TGTGCCAGCAGCAGATGGACAGGGAGAAATGGCTACACCTTC. Its translation is CASSRWTGRNGYTF. The chain carries TRBV21-1 and TRBJ1-2; the table names TRBD1, a call not compared with the DNA. TRBV21-1 is shown as a pseudogene. There are 14 residues in the CDR3.

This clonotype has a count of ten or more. The chain's CDR3 is CASSSTGGQPQHF. The CDR3 region has the DNA TGTGCCAGCTCATCGACAGGGGGTCAGCCCCAGCATTTT. The chain joins TRBV18 to TRBJ1-5; TRBD1 agrees at 9 bases. J was trimmed by 6 bases and V by 5 bases; bases with no gene match: 2. The CDR3 is made up of 13 amino acids. Looked up from germline, CDR1 is KGHSH and CDR2 is LQKENI. The whole variable domain, remainder taken from reference TRBV18 and TRBJ1-5, is NAGVMQNPRHLVRRRGQEARLRCSPMKGHSHVYWYRQLPEEGLKFMVYLQKENIIDESGMPKERFSAEFPKEGPSILRIQQVVRGDSAAYFCASSSTGGQPQHFGDGTRLSIL.

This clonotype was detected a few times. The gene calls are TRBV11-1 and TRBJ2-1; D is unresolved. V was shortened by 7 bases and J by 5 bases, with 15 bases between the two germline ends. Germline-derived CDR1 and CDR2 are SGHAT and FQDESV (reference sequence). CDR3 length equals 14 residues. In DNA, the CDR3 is TGTGCCAGCACCGCTGACGCTTCCCACAATGAGCAGTTCTTC. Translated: CASTADASHNEQFF.

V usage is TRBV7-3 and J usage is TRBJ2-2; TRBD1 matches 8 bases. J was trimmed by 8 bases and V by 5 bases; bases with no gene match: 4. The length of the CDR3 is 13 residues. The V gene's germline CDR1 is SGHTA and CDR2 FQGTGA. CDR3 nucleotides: TGTGCCAGCAGCCCGGACAGGGATGGGGAGCTGTTTTTT. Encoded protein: CASSPDRDGELFF.

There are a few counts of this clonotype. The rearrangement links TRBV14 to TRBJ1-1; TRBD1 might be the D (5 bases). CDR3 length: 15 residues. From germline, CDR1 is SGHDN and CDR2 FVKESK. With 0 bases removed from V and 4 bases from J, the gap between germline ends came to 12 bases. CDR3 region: CASSQDLGGSTEAFF. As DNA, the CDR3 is TGTGCCAGCAGCCAAGATCTTGGGGGATCCACTGAAGCTTTCTTT.

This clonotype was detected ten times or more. The CDR3 spells CASSFKPGQVNVRLNSPLHF. The CDR3, as DNA: TGTGCCAGCAGTTTCAAACCGGGACAGGTTAATGTACGCCTAAATTCACCCCTCCACTTT. The chain is built from TRBV11-2 and TRBJ1-6; 8 nucleotides align to TRBD1. This CDR3 is 20 amino acids long. V lost 6 bases, J lost 7 bases, and 23 bases stayed unmatched. Germline V gives CDR1 SGHAT, CDR2 FQNNGV.

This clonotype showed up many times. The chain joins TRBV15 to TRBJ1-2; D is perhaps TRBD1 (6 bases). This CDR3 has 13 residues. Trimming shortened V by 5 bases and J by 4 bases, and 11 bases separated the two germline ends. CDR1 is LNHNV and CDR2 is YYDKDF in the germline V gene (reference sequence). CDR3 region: CATSLDRTYGYTF. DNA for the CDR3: TGTGCCACCAGCCTTGACAGGACCTATGGCTACACCTTC.

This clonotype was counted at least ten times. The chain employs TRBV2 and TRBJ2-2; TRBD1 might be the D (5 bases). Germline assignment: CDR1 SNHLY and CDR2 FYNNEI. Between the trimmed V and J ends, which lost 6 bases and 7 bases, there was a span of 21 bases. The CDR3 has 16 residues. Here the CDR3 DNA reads TGTGCCAGCAGCCCCGAGAAGGGGCTTCTCGGCGGGGAGCTGTTTTTT. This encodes CASSPEKGLLGGELFF.

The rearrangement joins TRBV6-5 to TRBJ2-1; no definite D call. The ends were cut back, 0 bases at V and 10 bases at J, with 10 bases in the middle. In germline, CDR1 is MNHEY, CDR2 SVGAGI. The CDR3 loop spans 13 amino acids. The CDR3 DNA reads TGTGCCAGCAGTTACTCTACGCAAATAGAGCAGTTCTTC. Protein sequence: CASSYSTQIEQFF.

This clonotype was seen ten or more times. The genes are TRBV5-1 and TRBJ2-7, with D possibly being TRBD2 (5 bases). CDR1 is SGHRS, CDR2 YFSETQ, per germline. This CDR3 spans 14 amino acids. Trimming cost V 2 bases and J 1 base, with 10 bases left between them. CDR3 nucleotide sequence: TGCGCCAGCAGCTTAGTAACTAGATCCTACGAGCAGTACTTC. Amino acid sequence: CASSLVTRSYEQYF.

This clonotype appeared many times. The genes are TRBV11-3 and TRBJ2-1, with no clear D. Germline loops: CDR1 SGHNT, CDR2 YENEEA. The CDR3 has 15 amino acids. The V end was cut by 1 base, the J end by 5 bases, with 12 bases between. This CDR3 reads CASSLGARGDNEQFF. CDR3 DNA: TGTGCCAGCAGCTTAGGGGCTAGAGGAGACAATGAGCAGTTCTTC. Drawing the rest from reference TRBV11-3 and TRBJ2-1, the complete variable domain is EAGVVQSPRYKIIEKKQPVAFWCNPISGHNTLYWYLQNLGQGPELLIRYENEEAVDDSQLPKDRFSAERLKGVDSTLKIQPAELGDSAVYLCASSLGARGDNEQFFGPGTRLTVL.

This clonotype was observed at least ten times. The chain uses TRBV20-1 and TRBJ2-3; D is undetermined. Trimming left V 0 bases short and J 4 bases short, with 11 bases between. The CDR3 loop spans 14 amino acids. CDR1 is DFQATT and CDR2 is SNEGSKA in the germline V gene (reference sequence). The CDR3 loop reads CSARDPLWADTQYF. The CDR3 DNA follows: TGCAGTGCTAGAGATCCCTTATGGGCAGATACGCAGTATTTT.

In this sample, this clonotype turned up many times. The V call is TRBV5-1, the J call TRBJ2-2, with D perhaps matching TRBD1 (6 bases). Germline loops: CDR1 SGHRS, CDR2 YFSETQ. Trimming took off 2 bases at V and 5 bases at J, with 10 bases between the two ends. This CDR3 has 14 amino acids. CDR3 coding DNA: TGCGCCAGCAGCTTAACAGGGATAACCGGGGAGCTGTTTTTT. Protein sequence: CASSLTGITGELFF.

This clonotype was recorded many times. In DNA form, the CDR3 reads TGCGCCAGCAGCTTGGGGACAGGGGGCTTTGAGCAGTTCTTC. Translated, it gives CASSLGTGGFEQFF. This rearrangement joins TRBV5-1 to TRBJ2-1, with 11 bases identical to TRBD1. After removal of 0 bases from V and 9 bases from J, the junction contained 2 bases not matched to a gene. The germline gives CDR1 SGHRS, CDR2 YFSETQ. The CDR3 consists of 14 residues. Full variable domain (remainder filled in from reference TRBV5-1 and TRBJ2-1): KAGVTQTPRYLIKTRGQQVTLSCSPISGHRSVSWYQQTPGQGLQFLFEYFSETQRNKGNFPGRFSGRQFSNSRSEMNVSTLELGDSALYLCASSLGTGGFEQFFGPGTRLTVL.

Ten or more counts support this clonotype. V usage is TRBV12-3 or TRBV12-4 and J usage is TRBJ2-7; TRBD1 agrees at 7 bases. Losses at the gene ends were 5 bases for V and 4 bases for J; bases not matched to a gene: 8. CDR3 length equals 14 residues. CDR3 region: CASSPGTDQYEQYF. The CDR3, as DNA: TGTGCCAGCAGTCCCGGGACAGATCAGTACGAGCAGTACTTC.

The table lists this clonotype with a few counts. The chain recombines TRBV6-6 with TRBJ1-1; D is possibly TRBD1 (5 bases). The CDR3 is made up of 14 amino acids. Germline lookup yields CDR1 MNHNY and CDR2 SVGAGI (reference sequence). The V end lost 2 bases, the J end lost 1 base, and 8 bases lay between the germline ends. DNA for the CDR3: TGTGCCAGCAGTTACCACGGACAGAACACTGAAGCTTTCTTT. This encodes CASSYHGQNTEAFF.

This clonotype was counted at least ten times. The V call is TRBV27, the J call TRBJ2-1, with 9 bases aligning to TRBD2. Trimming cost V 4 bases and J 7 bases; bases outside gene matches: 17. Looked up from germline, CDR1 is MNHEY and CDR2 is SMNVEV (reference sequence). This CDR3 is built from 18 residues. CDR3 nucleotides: TGTGCCAGCAGTTACGCGTTGGGACCTAGCGGGATCGTAAATGAGCAGTTCTTC. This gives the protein CASSYALGPSGIVNEQFF.

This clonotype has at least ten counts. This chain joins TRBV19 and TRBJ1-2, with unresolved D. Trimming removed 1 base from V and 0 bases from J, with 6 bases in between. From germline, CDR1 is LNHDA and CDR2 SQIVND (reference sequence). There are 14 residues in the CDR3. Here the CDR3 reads CASSIATTNYGYTF. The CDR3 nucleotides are TGTGCCAGTAGTATAGCAACAACTAACTATGGCTACACCTTC.

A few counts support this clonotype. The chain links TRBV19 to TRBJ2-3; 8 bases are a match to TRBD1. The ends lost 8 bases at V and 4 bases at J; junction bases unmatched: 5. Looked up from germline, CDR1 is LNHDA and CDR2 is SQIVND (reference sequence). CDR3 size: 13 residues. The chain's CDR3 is CASSGGEADTQYF. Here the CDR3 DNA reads TGTGCCAGTTCAGGGGGCGAAGCAGATACGCAGTATTTT.

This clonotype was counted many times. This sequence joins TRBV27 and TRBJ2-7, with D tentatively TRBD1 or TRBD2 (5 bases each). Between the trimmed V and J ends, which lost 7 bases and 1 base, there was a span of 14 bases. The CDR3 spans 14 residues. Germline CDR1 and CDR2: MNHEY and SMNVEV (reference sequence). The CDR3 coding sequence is TGTGCCAGCACCCCGAGATGGGGGTCCTACGAGCAGTACTTC. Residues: CASTPRWGSYEQYF.

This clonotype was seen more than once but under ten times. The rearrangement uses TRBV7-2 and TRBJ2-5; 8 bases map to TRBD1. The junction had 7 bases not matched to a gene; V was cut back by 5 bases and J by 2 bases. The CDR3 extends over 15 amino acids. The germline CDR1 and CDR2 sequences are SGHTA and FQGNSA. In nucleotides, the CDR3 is TGTGCCAGCAGCCCCGCGGGACAGGAGCAAGAGACCCAGTACTTC. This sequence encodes CASSPAGQEQETQYF.

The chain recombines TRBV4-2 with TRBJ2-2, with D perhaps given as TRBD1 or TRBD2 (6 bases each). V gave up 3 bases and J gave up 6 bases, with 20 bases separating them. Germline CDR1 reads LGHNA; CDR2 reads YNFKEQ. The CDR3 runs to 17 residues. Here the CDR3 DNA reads TGTGCCAGCAGCCAGAGGGGGATTGGAGGGGTGGCCGGGGAGCTGTTTTTT. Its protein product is CASSQRGIGGVAGELFF.

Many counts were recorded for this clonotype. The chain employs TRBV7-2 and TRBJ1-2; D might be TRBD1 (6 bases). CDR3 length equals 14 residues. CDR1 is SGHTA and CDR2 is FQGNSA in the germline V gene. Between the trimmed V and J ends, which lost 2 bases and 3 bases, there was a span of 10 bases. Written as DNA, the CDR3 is TGTGCCAGCAGCTTACATCGGACAGACTATGGCTACACCTTC. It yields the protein CASSLHRTDYGYTF.

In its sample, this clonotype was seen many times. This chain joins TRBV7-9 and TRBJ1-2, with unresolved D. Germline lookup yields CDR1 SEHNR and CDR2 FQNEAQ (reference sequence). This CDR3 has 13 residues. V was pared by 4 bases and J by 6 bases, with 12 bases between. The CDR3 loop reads CASSWRVGNGYTF. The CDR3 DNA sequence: TGTGCCAGCAGCTGGAGGGTCGGTAATGGCTACACCTTC.

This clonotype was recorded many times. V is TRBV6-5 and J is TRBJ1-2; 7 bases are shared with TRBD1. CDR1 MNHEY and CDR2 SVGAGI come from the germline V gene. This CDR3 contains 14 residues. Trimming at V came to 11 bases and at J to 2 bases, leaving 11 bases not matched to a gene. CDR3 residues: CASTARGGNYGYTF. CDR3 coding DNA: TGTGCCTCAACCGCCAGGGGGGGAAACTATGGCTACACCTTC.

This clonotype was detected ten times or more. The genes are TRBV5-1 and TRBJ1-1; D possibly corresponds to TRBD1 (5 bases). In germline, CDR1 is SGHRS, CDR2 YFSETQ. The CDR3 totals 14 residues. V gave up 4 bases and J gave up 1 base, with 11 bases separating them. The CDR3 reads CASSPGPSNTEAFF. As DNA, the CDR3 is TGCGCCAGCAGCCCGGGACCTTCGAACACTGAAGCTTTCTTT.